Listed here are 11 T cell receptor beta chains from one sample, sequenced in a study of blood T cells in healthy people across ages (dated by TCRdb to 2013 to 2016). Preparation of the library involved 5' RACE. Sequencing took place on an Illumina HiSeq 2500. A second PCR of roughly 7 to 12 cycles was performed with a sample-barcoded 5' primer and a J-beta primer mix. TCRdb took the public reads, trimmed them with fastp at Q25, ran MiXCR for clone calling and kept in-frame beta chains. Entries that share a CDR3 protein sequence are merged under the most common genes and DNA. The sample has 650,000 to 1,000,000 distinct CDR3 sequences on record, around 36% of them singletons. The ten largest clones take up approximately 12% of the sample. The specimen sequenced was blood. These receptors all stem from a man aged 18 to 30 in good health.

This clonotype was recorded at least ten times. The CDR3 loop reads CASSYRLSRGLSYEQYF. Written as DNA, the CDR3 is TGTGCCAGCAGTTACCGACTGAGTCGAGGCCTCTCCTACGAGCAGTACTTC. This chain links TRBV6-6 with TRBJ2-7; D unresolved. The CDR3 is 17 residues long. Germline V gives CDR1 MNHNY, CDR2 SVGAGI (reference sequence). V was trimmed by 2 bases and J by 0 bases, leaving 17 bases between them.

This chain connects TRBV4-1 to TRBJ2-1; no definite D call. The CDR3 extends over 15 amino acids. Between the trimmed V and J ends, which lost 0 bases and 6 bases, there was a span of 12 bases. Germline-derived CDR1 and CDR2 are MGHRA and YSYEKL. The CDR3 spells CASSQEGFSGNEQFF. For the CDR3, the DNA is TGCGCCAGCAGCCAAGAAGGGTTCAGTGGCAATGAGCAGTTCTTC.

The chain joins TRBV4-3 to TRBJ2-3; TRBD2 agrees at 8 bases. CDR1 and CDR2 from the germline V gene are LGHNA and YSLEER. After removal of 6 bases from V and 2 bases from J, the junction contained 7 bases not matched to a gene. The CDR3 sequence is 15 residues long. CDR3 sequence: CASSQLAEITDTQYF. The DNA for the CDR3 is TGCGCCAGCAGTCAACTAGCGGAGATCACAGATACGCAGTATTTT.

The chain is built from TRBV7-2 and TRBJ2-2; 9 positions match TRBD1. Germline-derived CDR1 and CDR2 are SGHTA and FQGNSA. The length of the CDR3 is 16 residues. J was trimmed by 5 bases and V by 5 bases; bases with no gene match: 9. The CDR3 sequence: CASSPGQGKATGELFF. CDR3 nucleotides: TGTGCCAGCAGCCCTGGACAGGGGAAGGCGACCGGGGAGCTGTTTTTT.

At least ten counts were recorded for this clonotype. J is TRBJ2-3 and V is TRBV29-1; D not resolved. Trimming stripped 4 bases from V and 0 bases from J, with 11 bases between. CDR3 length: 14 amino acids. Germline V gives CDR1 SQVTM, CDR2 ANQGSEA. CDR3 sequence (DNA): TGCAGCGTTGGGACCGGGTATAGCACAGATACGCAGTATTTT. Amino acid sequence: CSVGTGYSTDTQYF.

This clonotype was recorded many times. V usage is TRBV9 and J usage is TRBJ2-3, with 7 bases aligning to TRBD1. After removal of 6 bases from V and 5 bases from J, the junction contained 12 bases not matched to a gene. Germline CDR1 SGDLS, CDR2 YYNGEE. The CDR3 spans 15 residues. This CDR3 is CASNSQGPLGDTQYF. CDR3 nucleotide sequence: TGTGCCAGCAACTCACAGGGGCCGCTGGGAGATACGCAGTATTTT.

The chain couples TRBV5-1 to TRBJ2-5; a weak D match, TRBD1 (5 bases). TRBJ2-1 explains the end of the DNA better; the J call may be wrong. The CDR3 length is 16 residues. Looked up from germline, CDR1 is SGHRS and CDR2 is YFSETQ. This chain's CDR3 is CASSLVQGNPQETQFF. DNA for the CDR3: TGCGCCAGCAGCTTGGTTCAGGGCAATCCTCAAGAGACCCAGTTCTTC.

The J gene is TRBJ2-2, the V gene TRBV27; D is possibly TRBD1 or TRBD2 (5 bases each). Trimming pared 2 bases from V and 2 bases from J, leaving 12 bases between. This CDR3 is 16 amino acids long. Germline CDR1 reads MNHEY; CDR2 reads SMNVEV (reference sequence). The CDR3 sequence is CASSLIGTGNTGELFF. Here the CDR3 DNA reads TGTGCCAGCAGTTTAATCGGGACGGGTAACACCGGGGAGCTGTTTTTT.

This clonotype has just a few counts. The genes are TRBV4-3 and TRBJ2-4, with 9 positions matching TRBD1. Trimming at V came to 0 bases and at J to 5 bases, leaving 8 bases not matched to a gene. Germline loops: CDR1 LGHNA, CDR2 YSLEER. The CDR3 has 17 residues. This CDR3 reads CASSQEAGTGNENIQYF. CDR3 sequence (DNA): TGCGCCAGCAGCCAAGAGGCCGGGACAGGGAACGAAAACATTCAGTACTTC.

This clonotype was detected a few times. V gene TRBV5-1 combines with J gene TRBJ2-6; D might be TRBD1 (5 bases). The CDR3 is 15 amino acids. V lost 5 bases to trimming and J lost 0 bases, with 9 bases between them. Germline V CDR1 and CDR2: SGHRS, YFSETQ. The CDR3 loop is CASSDSNSGANVLTF. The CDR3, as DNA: TGCGCCAGCAGTGACAGCAACTCTGGGGCCAACGTCCTGACTTTC.

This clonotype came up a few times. CDR3 bases: TGTGCCAGCAGCCCAGGTGGACAGGTTAATGAAAAACTGTTTTTT. Translating gives CASSPGGQVNEKLFF. This rearrangement joins TRBV14 to TRBJ1-4, with 7 bases that match TRBD1. Germline V gene data show CDR1 as SGHDN and CDR2 as FVKESK. With 4 bases clipped from V and 4 bases from J, the junction kept 6 bases outside the gene matches. The CDR3 contains 15 residues.